The source of this T cell receptor beta chain is a study of T cell responses to AZD1222 COVID-19 vaccine. Findings and limits, study-wide: Unmutated variant regions are reportedly targeted by nearly half of spike-specific TCRs. Vaccine-associated CD4 TCRs spanned spike, dominant at 160-218 and 743-854.

As regards this clone: Its cognate antigen is unknown.

Assay: immunoSEQ multiplex PCR; the TCRdb copy retains only in-frame clones and omits some. The sample has around 140,000 clones; 85% to 95% are singletons. Trimming took 3 bases from V and 3 from J; bases not matched to a gene: 4. This CDR3 region has 14 residues. CDR1 is SEHNR and CDR2 is FQNEAQ in the germline V gene (reference sequence). This clonotype originated in an adult in good health. The V and J genes are TRBV7-9 and TRBJ2-7; 8 nucleotides match TRBD1. Specimen: peripheral blood, collected on day 0 of AZD1222 vaccination. This CDR3 is CASSFQGAGYEQYF. In nucleotides, the CDR3 is TGTGCCAGCAGCTTCCAGGGGGCTGGCTACGAGCAGTACTTC. The whole variable domain, filled in from reference TRBV7-9 and TRBJ2-7, reads DTGVSQNPRHKITKRGQNVTFRCDPISEHNRLYWYRQTLGQGPEFLTYFQNEAQLEKSRLLSDRFSAERPKGSFSTLEIQRTEQGDSAMYLCASSFQGAGYEQYFGPGTRLTVT.